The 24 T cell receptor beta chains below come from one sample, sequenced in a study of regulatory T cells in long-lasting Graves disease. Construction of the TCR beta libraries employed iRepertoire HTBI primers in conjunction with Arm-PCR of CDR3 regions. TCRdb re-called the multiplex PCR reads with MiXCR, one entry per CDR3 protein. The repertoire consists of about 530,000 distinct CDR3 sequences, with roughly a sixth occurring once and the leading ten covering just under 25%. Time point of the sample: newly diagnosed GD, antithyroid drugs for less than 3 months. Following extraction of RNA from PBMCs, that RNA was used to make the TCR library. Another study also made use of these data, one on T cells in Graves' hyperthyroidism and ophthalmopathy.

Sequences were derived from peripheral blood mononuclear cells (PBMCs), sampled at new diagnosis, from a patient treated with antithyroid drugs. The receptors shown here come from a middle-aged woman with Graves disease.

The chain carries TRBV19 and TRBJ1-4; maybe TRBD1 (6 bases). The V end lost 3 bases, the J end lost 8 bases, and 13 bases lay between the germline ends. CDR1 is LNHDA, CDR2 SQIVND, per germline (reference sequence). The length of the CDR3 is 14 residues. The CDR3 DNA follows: TGTGCCAGTAGTATCGGACAGCCTGTCGAAAAACTGTTTTTT. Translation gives CASSIGQPVEKLFF. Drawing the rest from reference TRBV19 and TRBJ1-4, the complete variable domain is DGGITQSPKYLFRKEGQNVTLSCEQNLNHDAMYWYRQDPGQGLRLIYYSQIVNDFQKGDIAEGYSVSREKKESFPLTVTSAQKNPTAFYLCASSIGQPVEKLFFGSGTQLSVL.

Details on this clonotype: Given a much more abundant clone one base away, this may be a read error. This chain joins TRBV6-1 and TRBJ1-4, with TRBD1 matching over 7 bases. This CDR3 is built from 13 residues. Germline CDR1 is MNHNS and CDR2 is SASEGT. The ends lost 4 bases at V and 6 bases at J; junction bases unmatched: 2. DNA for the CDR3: TGTGCCAGCAGTGCCGACAGGGATGAAAAACTGTTTTTT. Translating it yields CASSADRDEKLFF.

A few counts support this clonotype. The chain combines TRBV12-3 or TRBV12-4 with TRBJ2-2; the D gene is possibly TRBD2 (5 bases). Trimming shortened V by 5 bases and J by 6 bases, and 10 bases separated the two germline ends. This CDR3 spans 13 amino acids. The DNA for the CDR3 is TGTGCCAGCAGTGAGGACTGGGCCGGGGAGCTGTTTTTT. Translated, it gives CASSEDWAGELFF.

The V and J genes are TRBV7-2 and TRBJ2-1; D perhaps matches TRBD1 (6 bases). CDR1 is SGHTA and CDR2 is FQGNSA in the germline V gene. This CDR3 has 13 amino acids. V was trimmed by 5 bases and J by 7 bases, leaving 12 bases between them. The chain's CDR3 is CASSTGPGNEQFF. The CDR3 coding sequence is TGTGCCAGCAGCACAGGGCCGGGAAATGAGCAGTTCTTC.

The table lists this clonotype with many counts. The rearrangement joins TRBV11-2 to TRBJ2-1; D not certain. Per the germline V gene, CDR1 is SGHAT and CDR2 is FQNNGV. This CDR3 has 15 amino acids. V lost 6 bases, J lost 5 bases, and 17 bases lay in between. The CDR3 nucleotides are TGTGCCAGCAGTCGAGACACGAACGTCGACAATGAGCAGTTCTTC. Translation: CASSRDTNVDNEQFF.

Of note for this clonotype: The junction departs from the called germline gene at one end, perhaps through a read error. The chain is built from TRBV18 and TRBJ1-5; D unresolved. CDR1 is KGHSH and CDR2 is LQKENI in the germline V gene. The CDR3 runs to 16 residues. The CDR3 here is CASSPRGGSSNQPRHF. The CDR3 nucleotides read TGTGCCAGCTCACCACGCGGAGGGTCTAGCAATCAGCCCCGGCATTTT.

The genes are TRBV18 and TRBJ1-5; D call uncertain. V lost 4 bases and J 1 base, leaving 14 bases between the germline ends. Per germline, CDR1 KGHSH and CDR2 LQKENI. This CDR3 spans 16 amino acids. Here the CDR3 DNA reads TGTGCCAGCTCACTCGACCTGACGGCCAGCAATCAGCCCCAGCATTTT. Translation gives CASSLDLTASNQPQHF. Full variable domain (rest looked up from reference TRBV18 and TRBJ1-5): NAGVMQNPRHLVRRRGQEARLRCSPMKGHSHVYWYRQLPEEGLKFMVYLQKENIIDESGMPKERFSAEFPKEGPSILRIQQVVRGDSAAYFCASSLDLTASNQPQHFGDGTRLSIL.

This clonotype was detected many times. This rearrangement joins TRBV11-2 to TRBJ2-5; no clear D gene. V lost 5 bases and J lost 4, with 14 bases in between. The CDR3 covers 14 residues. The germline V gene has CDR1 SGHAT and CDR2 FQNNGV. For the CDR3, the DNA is TGTGCCAGCAGCGCCAATCCTCAAGGAGAGACCCAGTACTTC. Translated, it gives CASSANPQGETQYF.

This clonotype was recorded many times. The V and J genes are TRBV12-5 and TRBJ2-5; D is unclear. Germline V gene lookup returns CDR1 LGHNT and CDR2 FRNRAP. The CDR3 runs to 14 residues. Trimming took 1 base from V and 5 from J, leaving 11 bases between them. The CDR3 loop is CASGLEGLLETQYF. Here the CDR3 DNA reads TGTGCTAGTGGTTTGGAGGGCTTGCTGGAGACCCAGTACTTC. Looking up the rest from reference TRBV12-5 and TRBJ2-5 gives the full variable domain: DARVTQTPRHKVTEMGQEVTMRCQPILGHNTVFWYRQTMMQGLELLAYFRNRAPLDDSGMPKDRFSAEMPDATLATLKIQPSEPRDSAVYFCASGLEGLLETQYFGPGTRLLVL.

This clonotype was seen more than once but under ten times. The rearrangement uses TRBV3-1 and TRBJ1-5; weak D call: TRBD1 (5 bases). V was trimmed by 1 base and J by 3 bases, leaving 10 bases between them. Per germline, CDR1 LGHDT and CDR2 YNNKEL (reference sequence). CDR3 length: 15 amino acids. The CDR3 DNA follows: TGTGCCAGCAGCCAAGGGGGGACCGCCAATCAGCCCCAGCATTTT. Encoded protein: CASSQGGTANQPQHF.

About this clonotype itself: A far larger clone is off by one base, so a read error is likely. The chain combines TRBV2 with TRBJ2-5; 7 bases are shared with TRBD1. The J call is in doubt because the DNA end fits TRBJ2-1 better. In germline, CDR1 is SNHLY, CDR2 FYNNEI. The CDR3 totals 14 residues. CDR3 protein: CATTRRQGLGEQFF. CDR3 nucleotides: TGTGCCACCACACGAAGACAGGGTCTCGGCGAGCAGTTCTTC.

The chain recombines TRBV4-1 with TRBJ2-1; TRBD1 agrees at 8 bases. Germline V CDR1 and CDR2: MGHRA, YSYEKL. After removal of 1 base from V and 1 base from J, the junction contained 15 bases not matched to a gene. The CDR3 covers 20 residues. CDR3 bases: TGCGCCAGCAGCCAAGGTCGACAAGTCGACAGGGGAAGTTCCTACAATGAGCAGTTCTTC. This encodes CASSQGRQVDRGSSYNEQFF.

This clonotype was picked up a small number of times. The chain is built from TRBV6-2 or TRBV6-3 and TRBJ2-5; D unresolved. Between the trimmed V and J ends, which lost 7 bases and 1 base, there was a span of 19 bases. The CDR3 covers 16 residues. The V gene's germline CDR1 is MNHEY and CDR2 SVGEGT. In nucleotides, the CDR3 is TGTGCCAGCACGGGCGTCCCCCCCGGCGGCCAAGAGACCCAGTACTTC. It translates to CASTGVPPGGQETQYF.

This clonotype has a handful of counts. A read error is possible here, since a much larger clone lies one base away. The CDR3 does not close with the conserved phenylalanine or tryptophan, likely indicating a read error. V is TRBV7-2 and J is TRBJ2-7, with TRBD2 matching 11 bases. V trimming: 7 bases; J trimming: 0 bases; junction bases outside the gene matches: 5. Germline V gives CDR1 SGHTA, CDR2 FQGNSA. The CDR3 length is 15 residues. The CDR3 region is CASTLAGGSSYEQYS. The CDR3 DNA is TGTGCCAGCACTCTAGCGGGGGGAAGCTCCTACGAGCAGTACTCC.

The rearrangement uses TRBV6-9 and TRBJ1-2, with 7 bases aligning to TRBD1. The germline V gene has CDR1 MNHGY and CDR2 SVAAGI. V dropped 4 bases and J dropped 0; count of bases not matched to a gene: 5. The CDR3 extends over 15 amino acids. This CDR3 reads CASSSLDRTNYGYTF. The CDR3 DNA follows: TGTGCCAGCAGTTCCCTGGACAGGACTAACTATGGCTACACCTTC.

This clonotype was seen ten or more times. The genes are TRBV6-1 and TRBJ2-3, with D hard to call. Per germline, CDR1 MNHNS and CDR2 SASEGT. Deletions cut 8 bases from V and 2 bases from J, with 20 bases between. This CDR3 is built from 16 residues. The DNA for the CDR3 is TGTGCCAGCGGGTCACCCGGGTCTAAGTTCACAGATACGCAGTATTTT. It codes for CASGSPGSKFTDTQYF.

The CDR3 sequence: CASSLNSGGYNEQFF. The CDR3 bases are TGTGCCAGCAGTTTGAATAGCGGGGGCTACAATGAGCAGTTCTTC. The gene calls are TRBV5-4 and TRBJ2-1; the match to TRBD2 covers 9 bases. CDR3 length: 15 amino acids. Germline V lookup: CDR1 SGHNT, CDR2 YYREEE (reference sequence). J gave up 3 bases and V 5 bases, and 6 bases lay outside the gene matches.

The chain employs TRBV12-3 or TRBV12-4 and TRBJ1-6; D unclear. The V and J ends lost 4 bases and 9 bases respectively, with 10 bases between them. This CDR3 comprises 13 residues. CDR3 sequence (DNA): TGTGCCAGCAGTTCCCTCCATTTTTCACCCCTCCACTTT. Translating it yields CASSSLHFSPLHF.

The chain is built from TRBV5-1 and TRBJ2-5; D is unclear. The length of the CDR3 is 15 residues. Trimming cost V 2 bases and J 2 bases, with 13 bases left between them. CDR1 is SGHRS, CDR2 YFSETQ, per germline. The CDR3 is CASSLGLPAQETQYF. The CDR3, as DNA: TGCGCCAGCAGCTTAGGCCTCCCGGCACAAGAGACCCAGTACTTC.

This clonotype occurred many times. CDR3 DNA sequence: TGCAGCGTTGGAGACAGGCGAGACTATGGCTACACCTTC. Translation gives CSVGDRRDYGYTF. The V gene is TRBV29-1, the J gene TRBJ1-2, with D tentatively TRBD1 (6 bases). This CDR3 has 13 residues. V lost 4 bases and J lost 3, with 12 bases in between. Germline values: CDR1 SQVTM, CDR2 ANQGSEA.

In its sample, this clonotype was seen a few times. The CDR3 sequence is CAWSHQQGYTEAFF. As DNA, the CDR3 is TGTGCCTGGAGCCATCAACAGGGGTACACTGAAGCTTTCTTT. The chain recombines TRBV30 with TRBJ1-1, with 7 bases that match TRBD1. The CDR3 is 14 residues long. V was pared by 3 bases and J by 3 bases, with 7 bases of the junction left unmatched. Germline V lookup: CDR1 GTSNPN, CDR2 SVGIG (reference sequence).

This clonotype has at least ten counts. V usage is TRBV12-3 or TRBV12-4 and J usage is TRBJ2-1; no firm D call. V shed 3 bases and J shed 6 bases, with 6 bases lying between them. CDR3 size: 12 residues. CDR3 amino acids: CASSLFSNEQFF. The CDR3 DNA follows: TGTGCCAGCAGTTTGTTTAGCAATGAGCAGTTCTTC.

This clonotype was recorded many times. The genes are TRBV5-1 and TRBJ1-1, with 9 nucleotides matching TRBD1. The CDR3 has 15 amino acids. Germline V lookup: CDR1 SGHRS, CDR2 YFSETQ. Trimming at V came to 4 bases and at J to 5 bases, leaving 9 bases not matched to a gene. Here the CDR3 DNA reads TGCGCCAGCAGCCCAGAGGGACAGGGACGAACTGAAGCTTTCTTT. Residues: CASSPEGQGRTEAFF.

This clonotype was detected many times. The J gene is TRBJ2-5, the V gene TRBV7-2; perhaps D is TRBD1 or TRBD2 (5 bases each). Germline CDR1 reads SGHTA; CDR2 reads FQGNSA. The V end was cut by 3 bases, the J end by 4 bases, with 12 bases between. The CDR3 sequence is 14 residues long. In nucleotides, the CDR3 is TGTGCCAGCAGCTTGCCTGGGGCGGGAGAGACCCAGTACTTC. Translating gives CASSLPGAGETQYF.